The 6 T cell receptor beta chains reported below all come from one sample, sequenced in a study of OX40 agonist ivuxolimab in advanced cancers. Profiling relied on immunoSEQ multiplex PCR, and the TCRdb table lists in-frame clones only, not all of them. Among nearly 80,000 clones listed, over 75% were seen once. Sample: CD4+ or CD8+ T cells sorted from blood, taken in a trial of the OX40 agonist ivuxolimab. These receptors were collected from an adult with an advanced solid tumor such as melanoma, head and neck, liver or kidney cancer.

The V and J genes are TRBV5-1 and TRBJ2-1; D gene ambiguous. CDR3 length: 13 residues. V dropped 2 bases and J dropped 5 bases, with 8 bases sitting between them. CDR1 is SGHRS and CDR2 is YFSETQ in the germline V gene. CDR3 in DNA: TGCGCCAGCAGCTTAACAGTTCACAATGAGCAGTTCTTC. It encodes CASSLTVHNEQFF.

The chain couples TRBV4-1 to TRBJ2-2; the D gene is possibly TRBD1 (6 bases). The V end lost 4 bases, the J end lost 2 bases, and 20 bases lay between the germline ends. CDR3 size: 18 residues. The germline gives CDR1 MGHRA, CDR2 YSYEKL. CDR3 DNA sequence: TGCGCCAGCAGCCCTGAGGACTTCAGGGGACCTAACACCGGGGAGCTGTTTTTT. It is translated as CASSPEDFRGPNTGELFF.

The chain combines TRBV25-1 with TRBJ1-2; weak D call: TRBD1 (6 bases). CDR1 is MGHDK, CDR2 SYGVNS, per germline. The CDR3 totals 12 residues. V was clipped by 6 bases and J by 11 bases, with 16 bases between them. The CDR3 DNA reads TGTGCCAGCAGAGGAGGGGGTTATAGGTACACCTTC. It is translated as CASRGGGYRYTF.

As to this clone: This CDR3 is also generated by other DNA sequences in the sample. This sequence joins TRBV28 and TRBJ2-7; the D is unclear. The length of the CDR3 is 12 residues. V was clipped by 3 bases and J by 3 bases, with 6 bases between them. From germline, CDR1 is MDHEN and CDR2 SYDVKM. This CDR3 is CASSLGDYEQYF. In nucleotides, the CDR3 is TGTGCCAGCAGTTTGGGTGACTACGAGCAGTACTTC.

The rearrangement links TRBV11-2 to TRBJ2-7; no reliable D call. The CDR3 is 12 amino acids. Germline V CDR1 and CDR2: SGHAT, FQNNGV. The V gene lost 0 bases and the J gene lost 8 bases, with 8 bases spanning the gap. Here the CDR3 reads CASSLDRRKQYF. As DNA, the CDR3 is TGTGCCAGCAGCTTAGATCGGCGAAAGCAGTACTTC.

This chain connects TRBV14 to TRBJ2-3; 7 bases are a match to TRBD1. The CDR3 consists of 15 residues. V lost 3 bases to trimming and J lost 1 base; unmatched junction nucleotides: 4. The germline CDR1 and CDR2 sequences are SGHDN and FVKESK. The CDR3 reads CASSHLGQGTDTQYF. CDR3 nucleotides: TGTGCCAGCAGCCATCTAGGACAGGGCACAGATACGCAGTATTTT.